A single sample gave rise to the 3 T cell receptor beta chains below, sequenced in a study of human T cells and chemical hapten exposure. Time point reported: patch test 1, 2 weeks after DPC sensitization. As to treatment: therapeutic diphenylcyclopropenone sensitization with weekly scalp DPC. TCRdb recomputed calls from the RACE reads with MiXCR, one row per CDR3 protein. In the table there are roughly 180,000 distinct CDR3 sequences, about a fifth of which are singletons. The sequencing used whole blood, collected in connection with sensitization to the hapten diphenylcyclopropenone (DPC). These receptors came from a woman in her forties or fifties with alopecia areata. Some clones in this sample may be carry-over from other donors' samples.

This clonotype was detected a few times. This rearrangement joins TRBV5-1 to TRBJ1-6; D remains unclear. Trimming took 3 bases from V and 9 from J, leaving 16 bases between them. Germline CDR1 reads SGHRS; CDR2 reads YFSETQ. The CDR3 totals 15 residues. The CDR3 loop is CASSSLTGGTSPLHF. In DNA, the CDR3 is TGCGCCAGCAGCTCCCTGACCGGCGGAACTTCACCCCTCCACTTT. The whole variable domain, remainder taken from reference TRBV5-1 and TRBJ1-6, is KAGVTQTPRYLIKTRGQQVTLSCSPISGHRSVSWYQQTPGQGLQFLFEYFSETQRNKGNFPGRFSGRQFSNSRSEMNVSTLELGDSALYLCASSSLTGGTSPLHFGNGTRLTVT.

This clonotype was seen only a few times. The genes are TRBV7-2 and TRBJ1-1; D gene uncertain. Germline assignment: CDR1 SGHTA and CDR2 FQGNSA. This CDR3 spans 13 amino acids. Trimming took 1 base from V and 6 from J, leaving 9 bases between them. Written as DNA, the CDR3 is TGTGCCAGCAGCTTAGGTGGGGTAGCTGAAGCTTTCTTT. It encodes CASSLGGVAEAFF.

A few counts support this clonotype. The CDR3 DNA follows: TGTGCCAGCAGTGATGAGATGGACCTCGGAGGCTACGAGCAGTACTTC. The encoded protein is CASSDEMDLGGYEQYF. The chain has TRBV2 and TRBJ2-7, with D perhaps matching TRBD2 (5 bases). The germline V gene encodes CDR1 SNHLY and CDR2 FYNNEI. The CDR3 has 16 amino acids. Trimming took off 3 bases at V and 3 bases at J, with 18 bases between the two ends.